Below are 18 T cell receptor beta chains sequenced from a single sample in a study of T cell repertoires in cytomegalovirus infection. Using its own MiXCR run on the reads, TCRdb lists one record per CDR3 protein. Here the sample spans 290,000 or so distinct CDR3 sequences, under 30% being singletons. Input material: PBMCs. The origin of the receptors is a human donor in good health (CMV status not recorded). Some clones in this sample may be carry-over from other donors' samples.

The V gene is TRBV20-1, the J gene TRBJ1-5; 12 bases fit TRBD1. This CDR3 region has 15 residues. From germline, CDR1 is DFQATT and CDR2 SNEGSKA (reference sequence). The V segment lost 6 bases and the J segment 2 bases; nucleotides outside the gene matches: 5. The CDR3 loop is CSAGTGGAGNQPQHF. CDR3 coding DNA: TGCAGTGCCGGGACAGGGGGCGCAGGCAATCAGCCCCAGCATTTT.

V is TRBV6-2 or TRBV6-3 and J is TRBJ1-1; no reliable D call. The V end lost 6 bases, the J end lost 0 bases, and 14 bases lay between the germline ends. Germline V gene data show CDR1 as MNHEY and CDR2 as SVGEGT. The CDR3 is made up of 15 amino acids. As DNA, the CDR3 is TGTGCCAGCAGCTTCCTCGACGGAATGAACACTGAAGCTTTCTTT. This encodes CASSFLDGMNTEAFF.

There are many counts of this clonotype. The V gene is TRBV7-8, the J gene TRBJ2-7; D is ambiguous. The CDR3 sequence is 13 residues long. CDR1 is SGHVS and CDR2 is FQNEAQ in the germline V gene. V dropped 5 bases and J dropped 4 bases, with 12 bases sitting between them. CDR3 nucleotides: TGTGCCAGCAGCGCCCTGGGCCAGTACGAGCAGTACTTC. It is translated as CASSALGQYEQYF.

In its sample, this clonotype was seen once. The chain joins TRBV29-1 to TRBJ2-7; 11 bases map to TRBD1. V lost 4 bases, J lost 5 bases, and 4 bases stayed unmatched. The CDR3 consists of 13 residues. Germline CDR1 reads SQVTM; CDR2 reads ANQGSEA. The CDR3 coding sequence is TGCAGCGTTGCTAGGACAGGGGGCGACGAGCAGTACTTC. This gives the protein CSVARTGGDEQYF.

Many counts were recorded for this clonotype. The chain uses TRBV7-2 and TRBJ1-1; a possible D gene is TRBD1 (5 bases). The CDR3 contains 13 residues. Per germline, CDR1 SGHTA and CDR2 FQGNSA. V lost 3 bases, J lost 6 bases, and 11 bases lay in between. CDR3 DNA sequence: TGTGCCAGCAGCTTTCAGGGTTACGCTGAAGCTTTCTTT. It encodes CASSFQGYAEAFF.

J is TRBJ1-6 and V is TRBV5-4, with a tentative D call TRBD1 (5 bases). The CDR3 is made up of 13 amino acids. V dropped 4 bases and J dropped 14 bases, with 16 bases sitting between them. Per the germline V gene, CDR1 is SGHNT and CDR2 is YYREEE (reference sequence). The CDR3: CASSTQTDSTLHF. The CDR3 coding sequence is TGTGCCAGCAGCACCCAGACAGATTCGACCCTCCACTTT.

This clonotype is a singleton in its sample. This sequence joins TRBV19 and TRBJ1-2; no firm D call. The CDR3 sequence is 12 residues long. CDR1 and CDR2 (germline): LNHDA, SQIVND (reference sequence). V was shortened by 5 bases and J by 4 bases, with 8 bases between the two germline ends. The CDR3 spells CASSFLGYGYTF. CDR3 nucleotides: TGTGCCAGTAGTTTTTTGGGCTATGGCTACACCTTC.

The V call is TRBV7-3, the J call TRBJ1-1, with D maybe TRBD1 (6 bases). The ends were cut back, 3 bases at V and 5 bases at J, with 10 bases in the middle. CDR3 length: 13 residues. The germline V gene has CDR1 SGHTA and CDR2 FQGTGA. The CDR3 reads CASSFGGRTEAFF. CDR3 nucleotide sequence: TGTGCCAGCAGCTTCGGGGGGCGGACTGAAGCTTTCTTT.

This rearrangement joins TRBV9 to TRBJ1-1; D gene ambiguous. This CDR3 has 15 residues. Germline CDR1 is SGDLS and CDR2 is YYNGEE. Trimming cost V 0 bases and J 1 base, with 10 bases left between them. The CDR3 DNA is TGTGCCAGCAGCGTAGAGGCACTGGGGAACACTGAAGCTTTCTTT. Translation: CASSVEALGNTEAFF.

This clonotype has a handful of counts. The rearrangement uses TRBV12-3 or TRBV12-4 and TRBJ2-3; D might be TRBD1 (5 bases). Trimming stripped 8 bases from V and 1 base from J, with 13 bases between. This CDR3 is built from 14 residues. The CDR3 bases are TGTGCCAGCGGACAAACCAGCGGCACAGATACGCAGTATTTT. Its protein is CASGQTSGTDTQYF.

This clonotype was detected a few times. This rearrangement joins TRBV27 to TRBJ1-1, with D uncertain. The V gene lost 6 bases and the J gene lost 10 bases, with 18 bases spanning the gap. Germline V gives CDR1 MNHEY, CDR2 SMNVEV (reference sequence). This CDR3 is built from 13 residues. The CDR3 sequence: CASRLRIAGAAFF. CDR3 sequence (DNA): TGTGCCAGCAGGCTGAGGATCGCGGGAGCAGCTTTCTTT.

This sequence joins TRBV5-1 and TRBJ1-1; 10 bases match TRBD1. Germline V gives CDR1 SGHRS, CDR2 YFSETQ. The CDR3 runs to 15 residues. Trimming removed 3 bases from V and 1 base from J; junction bases left unmatched: 3. The CDR3 protein is CASSWGQGKNTEAFF. In nucleotides, the CDR3 is TGCGCCAGCAGCTGGGGACAGGGGAAGAACACTGAAGCTTTCTTT.

This clonotype was recorded once. The chain has TRBV6-1 and TRBJ1-3, with D unresolved. V dropped 1 base and J dropped 0 bases, with 10 bases sitting between them. Germline V gene data show CDR1 as MNHNS and CDR2 as SASEGT. The CDR3 has 16 amino acids. CDR3 nucleotide sequence: TGTGCCAGCAGTGAAGTCCTGGCCTACTCTGGAAACACCATATATTTT. Protein product: CASSEVLAYSGNTIYF.

The V call is TRBV6-1, the J call TRBJ1-2; the D is unclear. The germline V gene encodes CDR1 MNHNS and CDR2 SASEGT. The CDR3 runs to 13 residues. The ends were cut back, 4 bases at V and 4 bases at J, with 10 bases in the middle. The chain's CDR3 is CASSAGRPYGYTF. CDR3 coding DNA: TGTGCCAGCAGTGCCGGCCGCCCCTATGGCTACACCTTC.

The sample holds a few counts of this clonotype. CDR3 nucleotide sequence: TGTGCCAGCAGTGAGTATTCCTCGCAGGATCTTGGCGAGCAGTACTTC. It specifies CASSEYSSQDLGEQYF. J is TRBJ2-7 and V is TRBV6-1; D unresolved. V was pared by 3 bases and J by 6 bases, with 21 bases between. CDR3 length: 16 residues. Germline CDR1 is MNHNS and CDR2 is SASEGT.

This clonotype was counted at least ten times. This chain connects TRBV7-2 to TRBJ2-1, with D possibly TRBD1 on 6 matching bases. CDR3 length: 14 residues. Germline V lookup: CDR1 SGHTA, CDR2 FQGNSA. V shed 4 bases and J shed 6 bases, with 13 bases lying between them. In DNA form, the CDR3 reads TGTGCCAGCAGCTCCCTAAGACAGGCCAATGAGCAGTTCTTC. The encoded protein is CASSSLRQANEQFF.

This clonotype was seen many times. The J gene is TRBJ2-3, the V gene TRBV27, with 13 bases matching TRBD2. The V gene's germline CDR1 is MNHEY and CDR2 SMNVEV (reference sequence). The CDR3 runs 15 residues. V lost 4 bases to trimming and J lost 4 bases; unmatched junction nucleotides: 2. The CDR3 bases are TGTGCCAGCAGTTCACTAGCGGGAGGGCCAGATACGCAGTATTTT. Amino acid sequence: CASSSLAGGPDTQYF.

This clonotype has at least ten counts. The V gene is TRBV7-2, the J gene TRBJ2-7; D call uncertain. Trimming took 2 bases from V and 0 from J, leaving 8 bases between them. The length of the CDR3 is 14 residues. Germline values: CDR1 SGHTA, CDR2 FQGNSA. The CDR3 bases are TGTGCCAGCAGCTTACAGAGAAACTCCTACGAGCAGTACTTC. It is translated as CASSLQRNSYEQYF.